The present TCR beta chain was sequenced within a study of somatic mutations in cytotoxic T cells in rheumatoid arthritis. Original processing notes: In patients, CD8+ clones bigger than 1% rarely had the same sequence as a published virus-specific TCRB. The assay was immunoSEQ multiplex PCR, and TCRdb's table has in-frame clones only and misses some. V and J calls and clone size are as listed in that table; D and trimming were resolved from the DNA. The repertoire holds about 10,000 clones, with about 88% as singletons. The junction had 11 bases not matched to a gene; V was cut back by 0 bases and J by 7 bases. Germline-derived CDR1 and CDR2 are SGHNT and YYREEE (reference sequence). The CDR3 consists of 17 residues.

This chain connects TRBV5-4 to TRBJ2-3, with 10 nucleotides matching TRBD2. The source material was CD4+ T cells sorted from blood. The TCR sequence derives from a woman aged 18 to 35 with rheumatoid arthritis. The CDR3 protein is CASSLAALAGVGHTQYF. The CDR3, as DNA: TGTGCCAGCAGCTTGGCGGCTCTAGCGGGAGTCGGGCATACGCAGTATTTT.